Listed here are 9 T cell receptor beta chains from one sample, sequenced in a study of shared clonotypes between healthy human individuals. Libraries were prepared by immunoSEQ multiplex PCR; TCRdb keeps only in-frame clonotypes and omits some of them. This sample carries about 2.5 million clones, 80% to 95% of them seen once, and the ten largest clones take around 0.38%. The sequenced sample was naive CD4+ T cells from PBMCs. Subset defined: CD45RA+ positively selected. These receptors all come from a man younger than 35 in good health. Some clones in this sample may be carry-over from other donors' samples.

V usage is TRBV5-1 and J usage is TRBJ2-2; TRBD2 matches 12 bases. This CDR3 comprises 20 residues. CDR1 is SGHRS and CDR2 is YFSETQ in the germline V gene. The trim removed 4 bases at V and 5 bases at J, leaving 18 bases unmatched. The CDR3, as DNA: TGCGCCAGCAGCCCGGCCCCCCGCCTAGCGGGAGGGACACGAACCGGGGAGCTGTTTTTT. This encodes CASSPAPRLAGGTRTGELFF.

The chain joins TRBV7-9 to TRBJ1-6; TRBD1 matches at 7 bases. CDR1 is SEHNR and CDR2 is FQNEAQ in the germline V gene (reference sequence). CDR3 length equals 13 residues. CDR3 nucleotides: TGTGCAGCAGGAGGGGGCCCCGACCGGCCCCTCCACTTT. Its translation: CAAGGGPDRPLHF.

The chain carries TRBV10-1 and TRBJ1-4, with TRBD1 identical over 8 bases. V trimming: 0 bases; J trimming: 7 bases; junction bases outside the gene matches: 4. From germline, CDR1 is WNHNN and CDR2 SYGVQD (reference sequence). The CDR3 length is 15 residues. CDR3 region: CASSESTGVGEKLFF. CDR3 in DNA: TGCGCCAGCAGTGAGTCGACAGGGGTTGGTGAAAAACTGTTTTTT.

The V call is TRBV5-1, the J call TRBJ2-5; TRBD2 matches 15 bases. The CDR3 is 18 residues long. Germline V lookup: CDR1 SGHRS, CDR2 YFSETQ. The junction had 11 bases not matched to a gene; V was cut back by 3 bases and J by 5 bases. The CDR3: CASSSRTSGRAGGETQYF. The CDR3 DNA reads TGCGCCAGCAGCTCCAGGACTAGCGGGAGGGCCGGCGGGGAGACCCAGTACTTC.

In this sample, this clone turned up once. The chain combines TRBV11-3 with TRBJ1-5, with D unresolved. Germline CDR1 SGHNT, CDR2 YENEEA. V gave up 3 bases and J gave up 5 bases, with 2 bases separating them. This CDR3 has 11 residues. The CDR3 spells CASSFDQPQHF. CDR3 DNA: TGTGCCAGCAGCTTCGATCAGCCCCAGCATTTT.

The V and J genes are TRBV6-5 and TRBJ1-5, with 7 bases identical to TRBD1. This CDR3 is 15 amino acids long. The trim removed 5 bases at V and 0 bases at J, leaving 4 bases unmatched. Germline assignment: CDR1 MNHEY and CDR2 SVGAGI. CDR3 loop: CASSLRQGSNQPQHF. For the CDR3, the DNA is TGTGCCAGCAGTCTTCGACAGGGTAGCAATCAGCCCCAGCATTTT.

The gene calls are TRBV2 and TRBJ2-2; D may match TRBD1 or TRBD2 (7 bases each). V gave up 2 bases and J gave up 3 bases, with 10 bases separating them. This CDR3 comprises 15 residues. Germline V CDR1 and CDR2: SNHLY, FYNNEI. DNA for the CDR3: TGTGCCAGCAGTGAACAGGGGGGGGACACCGGGGAGCTGTTTTTT. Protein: CASSEQGGDTGELFF.

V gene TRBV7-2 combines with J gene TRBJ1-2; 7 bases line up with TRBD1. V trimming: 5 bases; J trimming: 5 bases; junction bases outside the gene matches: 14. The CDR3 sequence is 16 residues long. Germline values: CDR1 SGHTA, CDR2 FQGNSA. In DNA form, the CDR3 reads TGTGCCAGCAGCCGGAACCTGGGACAGACCTTTTATGGCTACACCTTC. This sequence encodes CASSRNLGQTFYGYTF.

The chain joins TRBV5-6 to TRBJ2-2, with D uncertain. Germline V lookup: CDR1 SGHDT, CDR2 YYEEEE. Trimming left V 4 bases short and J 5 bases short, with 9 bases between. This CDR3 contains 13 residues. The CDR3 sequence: CASSPRRTGELFF. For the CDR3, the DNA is TGTGCCAGCAGCCCCCGTCGTACCGGGGAGCTGTTTTTT.